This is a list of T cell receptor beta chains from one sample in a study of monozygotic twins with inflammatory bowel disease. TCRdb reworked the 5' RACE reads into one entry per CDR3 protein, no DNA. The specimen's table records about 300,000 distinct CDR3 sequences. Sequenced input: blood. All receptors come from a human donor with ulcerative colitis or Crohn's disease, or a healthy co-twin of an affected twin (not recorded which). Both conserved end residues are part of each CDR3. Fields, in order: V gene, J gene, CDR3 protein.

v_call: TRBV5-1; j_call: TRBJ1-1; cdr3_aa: CASRGPRGEAFF
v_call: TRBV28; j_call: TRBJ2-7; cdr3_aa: CASSSSGGGAYEQYF
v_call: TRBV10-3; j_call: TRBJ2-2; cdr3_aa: CAISDLGQGKSGELFF
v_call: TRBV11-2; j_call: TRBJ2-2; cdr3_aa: CASSNLVDGELFF
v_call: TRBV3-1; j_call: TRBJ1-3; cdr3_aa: CASSQGPLRRNTIYF
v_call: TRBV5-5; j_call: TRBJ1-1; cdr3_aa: CASSFRGTVNTEAFF
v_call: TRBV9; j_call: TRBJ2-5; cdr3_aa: CASSKRGQGIFQETQYF
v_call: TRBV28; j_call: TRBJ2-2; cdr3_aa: CASSDFFTPRGDTGELFF
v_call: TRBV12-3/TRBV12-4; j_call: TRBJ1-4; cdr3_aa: CASSYRANEKLFF
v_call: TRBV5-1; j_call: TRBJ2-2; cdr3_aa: CAGHIGAVRAGELFF
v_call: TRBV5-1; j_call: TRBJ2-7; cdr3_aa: CASSLGDRPYEQYF
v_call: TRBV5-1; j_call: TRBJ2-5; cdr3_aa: CASSLGSSQETQYF
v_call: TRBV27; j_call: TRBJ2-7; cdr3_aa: CASSLDRDRGHYEQYF
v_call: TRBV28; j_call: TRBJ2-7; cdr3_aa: CAIAWGKSYEQYF
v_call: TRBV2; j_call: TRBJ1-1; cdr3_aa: CASLTPGMNTEAFF
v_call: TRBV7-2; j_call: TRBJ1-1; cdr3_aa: CASSLTGTLNTEAFF
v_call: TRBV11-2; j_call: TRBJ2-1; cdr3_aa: CASSEQTWTAEQFF
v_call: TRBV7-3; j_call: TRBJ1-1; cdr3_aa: CASSPGQQPNTEAFF
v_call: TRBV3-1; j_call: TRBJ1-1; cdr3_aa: CASSPRGGVSEAFF
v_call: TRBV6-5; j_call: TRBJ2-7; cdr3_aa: CASSYSGKNYEQYF
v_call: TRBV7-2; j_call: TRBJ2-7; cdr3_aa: CASSLGPTGNNYEQYF
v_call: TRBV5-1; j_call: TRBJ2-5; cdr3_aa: CASSSGSGGLETQYF
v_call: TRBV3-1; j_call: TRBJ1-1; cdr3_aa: CASSRTLGRNTEAFF
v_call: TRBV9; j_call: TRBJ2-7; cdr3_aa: CASSPRTSGGEQYF
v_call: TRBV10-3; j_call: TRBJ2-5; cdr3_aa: CAIQGRVEETQYF
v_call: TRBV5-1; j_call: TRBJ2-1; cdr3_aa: CASSRQAGTNNEQFF
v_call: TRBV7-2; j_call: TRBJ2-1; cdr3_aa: CASSSSTLAYNEQFF
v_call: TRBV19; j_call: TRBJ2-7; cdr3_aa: CASSTRGRTYEQYF
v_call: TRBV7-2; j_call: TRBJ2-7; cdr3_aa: CASSLSAYEQYF
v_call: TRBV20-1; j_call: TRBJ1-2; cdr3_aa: CSARDRSRTDYGYTF
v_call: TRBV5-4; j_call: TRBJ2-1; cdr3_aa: CASSRGQKTDNEQFF
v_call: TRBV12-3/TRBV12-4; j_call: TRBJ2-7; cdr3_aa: CASRTQGPGEQYF
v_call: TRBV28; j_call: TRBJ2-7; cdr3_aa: CASMQETPSDEQYF
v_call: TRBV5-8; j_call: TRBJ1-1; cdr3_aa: CASSFSRTNTEAFF
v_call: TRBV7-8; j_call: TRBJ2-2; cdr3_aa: CASSLWGALAGELFF
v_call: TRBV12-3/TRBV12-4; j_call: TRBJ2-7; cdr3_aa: CASSSHQQGTYEQYF
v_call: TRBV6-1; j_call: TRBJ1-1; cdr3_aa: CASSATAAMNTEAFF
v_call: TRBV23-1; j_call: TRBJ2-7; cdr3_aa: CASSQTDRYEQYF
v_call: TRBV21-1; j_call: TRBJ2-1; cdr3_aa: CASSKVLGSGYNEQFF